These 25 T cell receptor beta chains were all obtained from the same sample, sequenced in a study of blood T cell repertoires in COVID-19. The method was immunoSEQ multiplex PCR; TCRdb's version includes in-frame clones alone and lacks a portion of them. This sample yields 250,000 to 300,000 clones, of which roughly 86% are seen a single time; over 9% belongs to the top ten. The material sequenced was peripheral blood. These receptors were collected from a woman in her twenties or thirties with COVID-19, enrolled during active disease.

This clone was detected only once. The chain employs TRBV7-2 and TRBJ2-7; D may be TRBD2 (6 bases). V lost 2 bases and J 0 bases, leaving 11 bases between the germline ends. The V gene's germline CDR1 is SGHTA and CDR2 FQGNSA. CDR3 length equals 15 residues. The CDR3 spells CASSLPPSDSYEQYF. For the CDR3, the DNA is TGTGCCAGCAGCTTACCCCCTAGCGACTCCTACGAGCAGTACTTC.

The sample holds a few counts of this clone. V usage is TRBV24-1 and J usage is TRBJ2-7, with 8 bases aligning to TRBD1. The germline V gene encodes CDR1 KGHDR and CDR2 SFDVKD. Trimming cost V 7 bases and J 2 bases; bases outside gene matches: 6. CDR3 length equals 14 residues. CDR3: CATSPDRAPYEQYF. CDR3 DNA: TGTGCCACCAGCCCGGACAGGGCGCCCTACGAGCAGTACTTC.

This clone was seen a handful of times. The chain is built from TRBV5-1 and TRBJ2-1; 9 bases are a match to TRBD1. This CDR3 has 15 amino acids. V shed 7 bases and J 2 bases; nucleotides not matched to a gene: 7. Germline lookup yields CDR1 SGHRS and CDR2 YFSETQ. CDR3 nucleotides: TGCGCCAGCGTCCCCACAGGGGGCGCCTACAATGAGCAGTTCTTC. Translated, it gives CASVPTGGAYNEQFF.

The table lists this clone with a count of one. The CDR3 loop is CASSLTPQGLMTEAFF. The CDR3 DNA reads as TGCGCCAGCAGCCTCACCCCACAGGGTCTCATGACTGAAGCTTTCTTT. The chain carries TRBV5-1 and TRBJ1-1, with D possibly being TRBD1 (6 bases). Per germline, CDR1 SGHRS and CDR2 YFSETQ. This CDR3 has 16 amino acids. Deletions cut 4 bases from V and 5 bases from J, with 21 bases between. Drawing the rest from reference TRBV5-1 and TRBJ1-1, the complete variable domain is KAGVTQTPRYLIKTRGQQVTLSCSPISGHRSVSWYQQTPGQGLQFLFEYFSETQRNKGNFPGRFSGRQFSNSRSEMNVSTLELGDSALYLCASSLTPQGLMTEAFFGQGTRLTVV.

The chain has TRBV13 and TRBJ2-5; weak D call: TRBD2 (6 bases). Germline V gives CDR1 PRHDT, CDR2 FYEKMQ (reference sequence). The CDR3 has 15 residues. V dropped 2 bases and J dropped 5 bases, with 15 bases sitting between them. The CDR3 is CASSLYGRGRETQYF. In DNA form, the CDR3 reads TGTGCCAGCAGCTTATACGGGAGAGGGAGGGAGACCCAGTACTTC.

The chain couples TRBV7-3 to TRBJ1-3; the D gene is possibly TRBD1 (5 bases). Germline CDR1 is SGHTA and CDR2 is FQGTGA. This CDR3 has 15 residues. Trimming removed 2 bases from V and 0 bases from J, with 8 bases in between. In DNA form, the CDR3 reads TGTGCCAGCAGCTTAGGTACAGGCTCTGGAAACACCATATATTTT. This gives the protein CASSLGTGSGNTIYF.

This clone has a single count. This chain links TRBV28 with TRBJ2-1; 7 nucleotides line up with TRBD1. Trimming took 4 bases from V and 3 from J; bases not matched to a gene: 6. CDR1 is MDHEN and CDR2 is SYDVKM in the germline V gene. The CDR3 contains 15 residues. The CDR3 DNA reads TGTGCCAGCAGTTCACAATGGACAGGCTACAATGAGCAGTTCTTC. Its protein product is CASSSQWTGYNEQFF. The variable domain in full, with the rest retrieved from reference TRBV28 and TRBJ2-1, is DVKVTQSSRYLVKRTGEKVFLECVQDMDHENMFWYRQDPGLGLRLIYFSYDVKMKEKGDIPEGYSVSREKKERFSLILESASTNQTSMYLCASSSQWTGYNEQFFGPGTRLTVL.

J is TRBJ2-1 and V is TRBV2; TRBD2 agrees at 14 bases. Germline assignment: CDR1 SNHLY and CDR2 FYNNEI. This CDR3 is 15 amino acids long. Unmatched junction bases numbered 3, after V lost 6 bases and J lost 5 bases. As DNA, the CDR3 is TGTGCCAGCAGGGCGGGACTAGCGGGAGACAATGAGCAGTTCTTC. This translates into CASRAGLAGDNEQFF.

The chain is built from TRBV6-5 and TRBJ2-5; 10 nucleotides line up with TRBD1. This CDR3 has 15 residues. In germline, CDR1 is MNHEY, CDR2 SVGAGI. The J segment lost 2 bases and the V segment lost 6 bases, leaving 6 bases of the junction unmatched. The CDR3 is CASRRTGGEQETQYF. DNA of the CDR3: TGTGCCAGCAGGCGGACAGGGGGGGAGCAAGAGACCCAGTACTTC.

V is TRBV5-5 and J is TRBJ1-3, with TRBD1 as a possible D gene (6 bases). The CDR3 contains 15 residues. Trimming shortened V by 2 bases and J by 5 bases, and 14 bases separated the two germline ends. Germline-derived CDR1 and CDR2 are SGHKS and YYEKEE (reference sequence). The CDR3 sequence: CASSFRQAPRNTIYF. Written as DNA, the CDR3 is TGTGCCAGCAGCTTTCGACAGGCCCCCCGAAACACCATATATTTT. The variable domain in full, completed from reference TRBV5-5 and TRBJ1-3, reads DAGVTQSPTHLIKTRGQQVTLRCSPISGHKSVSWYQQVLGQGPQFIFQYYEKEERGRGNFPDRFSARQFPNYSSELNVNALLLGDSALYLCASSFRQAPRNTIYFGEGSWLTVV.

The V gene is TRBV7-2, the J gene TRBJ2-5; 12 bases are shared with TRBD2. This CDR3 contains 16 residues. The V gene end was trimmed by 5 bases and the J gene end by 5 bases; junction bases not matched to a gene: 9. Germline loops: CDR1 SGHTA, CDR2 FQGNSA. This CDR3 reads CASSLGLAGWRETQYF. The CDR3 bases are TGTGCCAGCAGCCTAGGACTAGCGGGATGGCGGGAGACCCAGTACTTC.

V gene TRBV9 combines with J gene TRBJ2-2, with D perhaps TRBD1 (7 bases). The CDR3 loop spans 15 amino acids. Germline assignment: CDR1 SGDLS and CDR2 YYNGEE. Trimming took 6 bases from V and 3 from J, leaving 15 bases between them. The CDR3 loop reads CASTPRGAYTGELFF. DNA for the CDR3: TGTGCCAGCACTCCCAGGGGGGCATACACCGGGGAGCTGTTTTTT.

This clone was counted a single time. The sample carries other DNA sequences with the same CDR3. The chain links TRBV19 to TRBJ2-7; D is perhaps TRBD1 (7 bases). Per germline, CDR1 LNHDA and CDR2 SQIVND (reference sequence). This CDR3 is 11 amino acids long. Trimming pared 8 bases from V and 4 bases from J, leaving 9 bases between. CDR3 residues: CASAGGYEQYF. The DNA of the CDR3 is TGTGCCAGTGCAGGGGGGTACGAGCAGTACTTC.

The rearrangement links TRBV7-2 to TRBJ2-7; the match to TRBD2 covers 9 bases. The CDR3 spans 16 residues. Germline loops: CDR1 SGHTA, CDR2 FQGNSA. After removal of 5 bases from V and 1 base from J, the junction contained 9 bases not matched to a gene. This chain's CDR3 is CASSPDGLAGSYEQYF. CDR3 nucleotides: TGTGCCAGCAGCCCGGATGGGCTAGCGGGATCCTACGAGCAGTACTTC. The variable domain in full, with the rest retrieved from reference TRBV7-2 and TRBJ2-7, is GAGVSQSPSNKVTEKGKDVELRCDPISGHTALYWYRQSLGQGLEFLIYFQGNSAPDKSGLPSDRFSAERTGGSVSTLTIQRTQQEDSAVYLCASSPDGLAGSYEQYFGPGTRLTVT.

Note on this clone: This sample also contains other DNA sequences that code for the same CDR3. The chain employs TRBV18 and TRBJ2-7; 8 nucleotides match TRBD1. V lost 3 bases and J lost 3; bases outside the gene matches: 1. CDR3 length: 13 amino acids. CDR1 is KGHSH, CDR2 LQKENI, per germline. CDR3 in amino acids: CASSPTGGYEQYF. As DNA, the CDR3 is TGTGCCAGCTCACCCACAGGGGGCTACGAGCAGTACTTC.

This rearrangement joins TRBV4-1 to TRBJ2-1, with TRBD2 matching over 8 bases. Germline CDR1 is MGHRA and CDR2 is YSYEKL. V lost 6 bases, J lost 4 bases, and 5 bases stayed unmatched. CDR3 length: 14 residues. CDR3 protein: CASRILAAYNEQFF. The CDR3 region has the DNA TGCGCCAGCAGAATACTAGCGGCTTACAATGAGCAGTTCTTC.

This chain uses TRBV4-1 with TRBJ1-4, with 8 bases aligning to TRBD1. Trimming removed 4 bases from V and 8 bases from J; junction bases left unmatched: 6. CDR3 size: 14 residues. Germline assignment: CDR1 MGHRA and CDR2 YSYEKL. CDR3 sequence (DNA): TGCGCCAGCAGCCTCGGACAGGGACGGGAAAAACTGTTTTTT. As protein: CASSLGQGREKLFF.

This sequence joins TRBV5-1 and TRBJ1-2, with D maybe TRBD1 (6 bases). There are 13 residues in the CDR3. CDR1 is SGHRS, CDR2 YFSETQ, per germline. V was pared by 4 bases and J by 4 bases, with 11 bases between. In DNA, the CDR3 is TGCGCCAGCAGCGGTACAGGGATCTATGGCTACACCTTC. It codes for CASSGTGIYGYTF.

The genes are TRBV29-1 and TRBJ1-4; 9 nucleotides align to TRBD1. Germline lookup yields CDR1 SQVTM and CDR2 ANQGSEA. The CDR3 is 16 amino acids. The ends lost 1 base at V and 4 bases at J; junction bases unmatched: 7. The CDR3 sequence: CSVEVSRDRVNEKLFF. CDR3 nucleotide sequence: TGCAGCGTTGAAGTAAGCCGGGACAGGGTTAATGAAAAACTGTTTTTT.

CDR3 residues: CASRPYYEQYF. Written as DNA, the CDR3 is TGTGCCAGCAGGCCCTACTACGAGCAGTACTTC. The chain joins TRBV2 to TRBJ2-7; D gene uncertain. V was shortened by 6 bases and J by 3 bases, with 6 bases between the two germline ends. The CDR3 spans 11 residues. The germline CDR1 and CDR2 sequences are SNHLY and FYNNEI.

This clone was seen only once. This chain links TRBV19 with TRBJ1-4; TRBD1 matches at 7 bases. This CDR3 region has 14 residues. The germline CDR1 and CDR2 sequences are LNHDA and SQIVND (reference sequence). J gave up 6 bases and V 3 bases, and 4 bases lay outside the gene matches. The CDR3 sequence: CASSIGRGYEKLFF. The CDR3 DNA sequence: TGTGCCAGTAGTATTGGCAGGGGGTATGAAAAACTGTTTTTT. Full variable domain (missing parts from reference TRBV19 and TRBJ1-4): DGGITQSPKYLFRKEGQNVTLSCEQNLNHDAMYWYRQDPGQGLRLIYYSQIVNDFQKGDIAEGYSVSREKKESFPLTVTSAQKNPTAFYLCASSIGRGYEKLFFGSGTQLSVL.

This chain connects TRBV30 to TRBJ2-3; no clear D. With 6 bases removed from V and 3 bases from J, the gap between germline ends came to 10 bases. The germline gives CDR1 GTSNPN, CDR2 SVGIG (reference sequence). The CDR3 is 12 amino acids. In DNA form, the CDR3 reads TGTGCCTGCCTCCGAACTACAGATACGCAGTATTTT. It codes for CACLRTTDTQYF.

The DNA of the CDR3 is TGTGCCAGCAGCGCAGCTAGCGGGAGGAGCTCCTACAATGAGCAGTTCTTC. This codes for CASSAASGRSSYNEQFF. The chain recombines TRBV11-2 with TRBJ2-1; 11 bases fit TRBD2. J was trimmed by 0 bases and V by 5 bases; bases with no gene match: 6. Germline V gene sequence: CDR1 SGHAT, CDR2 FQNNGV. The CDR3 length is 17 residues.

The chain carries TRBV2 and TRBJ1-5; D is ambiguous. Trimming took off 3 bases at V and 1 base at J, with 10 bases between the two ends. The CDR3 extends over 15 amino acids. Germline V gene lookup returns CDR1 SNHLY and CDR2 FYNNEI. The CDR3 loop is CASSERRVSNQPQHF. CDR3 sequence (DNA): TGTGCCAGCAGTGAGAGGAGGGTCAGCAATCAGCCCCAGCATTTT.

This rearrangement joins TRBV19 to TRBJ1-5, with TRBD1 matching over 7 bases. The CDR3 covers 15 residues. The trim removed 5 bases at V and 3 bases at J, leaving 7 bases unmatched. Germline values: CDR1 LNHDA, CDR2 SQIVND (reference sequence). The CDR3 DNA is TGTGCCAGTAGTGCCACGGACAGGACCAATCAGCCCCAGCATTTT. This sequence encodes CASSATDRTNQPQHF.